The source of this T cell receptor beta chain is a study of T-cell reconstitution after alpha-beta-depleted transplantation in children (TCRdb year 2016). Describing the broader study: T-cell immune reconstitution after TCRalphabeta/CD19-depleted allogeneic hematopoietic cell transplantation in children was quantitatively tracked in the study by means of TCR repertoire profiling.

This clonotype showed up just a few times. No cognate antigen has been identified for it. No much larger clone exists at a distance of one base, and base qualities are not known. Library generation was performed with PCR. Sequencing instrument: Illumina HiSeq 2500. TCR library preparation used molecular barcoding, with unique molecular identifiers applied to normalize quantification of the TCRbeta repertoire. TCRdb reprocessed the public reads (quality trimming at Q25 with fastp, clone calling with MiXCR) and kept in-frame beta chains. Every entry covers one CDR3 protein and lists the most common genes and DNA from its rows. A total of some 520,000 distinct CDR3 sequences appear in this sample, over 25% of them only once. 2.4% of the sample is held by the ten biggest clonotypes. Relative to germline, V is 1 base shorter and J is 3 bases shorter, with 7 bases between their ends. CDR3 length: 15 amino acids, cysteine to phenylalanine. Only the CDR3 DNA is retained, 45 bases long and in frame from the first base.

The sequencing here drew on PBMCs from the stem cell graft donor, taken from the stem cell graft. This clonotype was obtained from a human donor who donated a stem cell graft to a child with aplastic anemia. The chain couples TRBV12-3 or TRBV12-4 to TRBJ2-6, with no confidently assigned D gene. For the CDR3, the sequence is CASSLGPSGANVLTF. The nucleotide sequence is given as TGTGCCAGCAGTTTAGGACCGAGTGGGGCCAACGTCCTGACTTTC.